This TCR beta chain derives from a study of OX40 agonist ivuxolimab in advanced cancers. CDR3 length: 17 amino acids. Germline assignment: CDR1 SGHKS and CDR2 YYEKEE (reference sequence). V gave up 5 bases and J gave up 6 bases, with 24 bases separating them. The assay was immunoSEQ multiplex PCR, and TCRdb's table has in-frame clones only and misses some. The data contain tens of thousands of clones, about 93% of them singletons. Source: CD4+ or CD8+ T cells sorted from blood, taken in a trial of the OX40 agonist ivuxolimab. This sequence joins TRBV5-5 and TRBJ2-1; the D is unclear. This clonotype was sampled from an adult with an advanced solid tumor such as melanoma, head and neck, liver or kidney cancer. CDR3 in amino acids: CASRPQLYPSSGNEQFF. CDR3 sequence (DNA): TGTGCCAGCAGGCCACAACTTTACCCAAGTAGTGGCAATGAGCAGTTCTTC.